Listed below are T cell receptor beta chains from one sample, sequenced in a study of T-cell memory formation after mild COVID-19. Via MiXCR, TCRdb re-called the 5' RACE reads, giving one row per CDR3 protein. The sample shows 120,000 or so distinct CDR3 sequences, about 5.9% of them seen only once. The specimen sequenced was PBMCs or a T cell subset sorted from them (not recorded which). Source of these receptors: an adult woman who had mild COVID-19 (a few samples of this study predate the infection). Cell type and time point are not known. Both conserved end residues are part of each CDR3. The order of the fields is J gene, D gene, V gene, clone size, CDR3 protein, CDR3 DNA. The D gene is left open where the match is weak. Some rows mark clone size as missing; the rest say once, few, many or name a class of expanded clone.

>TRBJ2-7|NA|TRBV3-1|NA
CASSQDLAAYEQYF
TGTGCCAGCAGCCAAGATTTGGCAGCCTACGAGCAGTACTTC
>TRBJ2-1|TRBD2|TRBV7-8|few
CASSSGLAEWSEQFF
TGTGCCAGCAGTTCGGGACTAGCGGAGTGGAGTGAGCAGTTCTTC
>TRBJ2-3|TRBD2|TRBV5-5|NA
CASSLLAGGLDTQYF
TGTGCCAGCAGCTTGTTAGCGGGAGGGTTAGATACGCAGTATTTT
>TRBJ2-3|TRBD1|TRBV14|NA
CASSQVPRGQNTQYF
TGTGCCAGCAGCCAAGTACCTAGGGGGCAGAATACGCAGTATTTT
>TRBJ2-3|TRBD2|TRBV9|many
CASRAIAGSTDTQYF
TGTGCCAGCAGAGCGATAGCGGGTAGCACAGATACGCAGTATTTT
>TRBJ2-4|TRBD1|TRBV18|NA
CASSPPGQGRSKNIQYF
TGTGCCAGCTCACCCCCGGGACAGGGACGGTCCAAAAACATTCAGTACTTC
>TRBJ1-2|NA|TRBV5-6|few
CASSLGGTYGYTF
TGTGCCAGCAGCTTGGGGGGAACCTATGGCTACACCTTC
>TRBJ2-3|NA|TRBV5-1|few
CASSSTYSTDTQYF
TGCGCCAGCAGCTCTACATACAGCACAGATACGCAGTATTTT
>TRBJ1-1|NA|TRBV14|NA
CASTKGSDIPAFF
TGTGCCAGCACTAAAGGAAGCGACATACCGGCTTTCTTT
>TRBJ2-1|NA|TRBV5-1|few
CASSLAIEQFF
TGCGCCAGCAGCTTAGCTATTGAGCAGTTCTTC
>TRBJ1-2|TRBD1|TRBV14|NA
CASSQEWTGGYTF
TGTGCCAGCAGCCAAGAATGGACAGGCGGCTACACCTTC
>TRBJ1-5|TRBD1|TRBV7-8|many
CASSGYRDSSNQPQHF
TGTGCCAGCAGCGGATACCGGGACAGTAGCAATCAGCCCCAGCATTTT
>TRBJ1-6|NA|TRBV12-3/TRBV12-4|few
CASSVSPTAQVLHF
TGTGCCAGCAGTGTGAGTCCGACGGCCCAGGTTCTCCACTTT
>TRBJ2-5|TRBD1|TRBV29-1|many
CSVEQGMVRRETQYF
TGCAGCGTCGAACAGGGGATGGTCCGCAGGGAGACCCAGTACTTC
>TRBJ1-2|TRBD1|TRBV5-4|few
CASSRGTGNGYTF
TGTGCCAGCAGCCGCGGGACAGGGAATGGCTACACCTTC
>TRBJ2-7|NA|TRBV5-1|few
CASSLADRFYEQYF
TGCGCCAGCAGCTTGGCTGACAGGTTCTACGAGCAGTACTTC
>TRBJ2-5|NA|TRBV18|many
CASSPPQETQYF
TGTGCCAGCTCACCACCTCAAGAGACCCAGTACTTC
>TRBJ2-7|TRBD2|TRBV7-2|many
CASSRGLAVVQEQYF
TGTGCCAGCAGCCGTGGACTAGCGGTCGTACAAGAGCAGTACTTC
>TRBJ1-2|NA|TRBV5-5|NA
CASSLTAANYGYTF
TGTGCCAGCAGCTTGACGGCCGCGAACTATGGCTACACCTTC
>TRBJ2-1|TRBD2|TRBV11-2|NA
CASSLDPAGGNEQFF
TGTGCCAGCAGCTTAGACCCAGCGGGGGGCAATGAGCAGTTCTTC